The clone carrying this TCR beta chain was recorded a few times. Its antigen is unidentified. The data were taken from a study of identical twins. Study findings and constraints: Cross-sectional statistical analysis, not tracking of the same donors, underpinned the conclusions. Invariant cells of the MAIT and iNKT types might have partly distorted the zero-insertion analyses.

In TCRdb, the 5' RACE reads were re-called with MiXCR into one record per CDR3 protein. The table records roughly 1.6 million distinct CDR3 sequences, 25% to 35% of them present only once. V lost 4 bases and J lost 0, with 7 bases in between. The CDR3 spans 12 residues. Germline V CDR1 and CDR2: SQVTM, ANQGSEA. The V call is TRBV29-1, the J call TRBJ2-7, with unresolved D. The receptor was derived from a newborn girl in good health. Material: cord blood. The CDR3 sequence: CSVGHSSYEQYF. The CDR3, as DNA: TGCAGCGTTGGACACAGCTCCTACGAGCAGTACTTC.